These T cell receptor beta chains were read from a single sample in a study of shared clonotypes between healthy human individuals. TCRdb's table, derived via immunoSEQ multiplex PCR, lists solely in-frame clones and lacks some. The data show about 2.5 million clones, 85% to 95% seen once. The sequencing input was naive CD4+ T cells from PBMCs. The receptors stem from a young man in good health. Some clones in this sample may be carry-over from other donors' samples. The CDR3 runs from the conserved cysteine through the conserved F or W. Each record gives: D gene, V gene, clone size, J gene, CDR3 DNA, CDR3 protein. D genes are given only for firm matches. For some rows the clone size is stated as once, few or many, or as a class when expanded; others skip it.

TRBD1	TRBV10-3	.	TRBJ2-7	TGTGCCACCTTGGGACAGGGGGTCGGGCAGTACTTC	CATLGQGVGQYF
.	TRBV28	.	TRBJ2-3	TGTGCCAGCAGCCGATTGGGGGTCCGAGGCACAGATACGCAGTATTTT	CASSRLGVRGTDTQYF
.	TRBV28	.	TRBJ1-5	TGTGCCAGCAGTTTATTCCAGGGTAGGGATCAGCAGCCCCAGCATTTT	CASSLFQGRDQQPQHF
.	TRBV5-5	.	TRBJ1-5	TGTGCCAGCAGTATGGGGGGACAGCCCCAGCATTTT	CASSMGGQPQHF
.	TRBV30	few	TRBJ1-1	TGTGCCTGGAGTGAGTTGGTGGGCACTGAAGCTTTCTTT	CAWSELVGTEAFF
.	TRBV6-6	.	TRBJ2-3	TGTGCCAGCAGCCTTCTCGAAGATACGCAGTATTTT	CASSLLEDTQYF
.	TRBV7-3	.	TRBJ1-1	TGTGCCAGCAGCTCTAAATACGGGGTCACTGAAGCTTTCTTT	CASSSKYGVTEAFF
.	TRBV5-1	.	TRBJ2-7	TGCGCCAGCAGCTTAGGGCCAGCTTTGGCCGACGAGCAGTACTTC	CASSLGPALADEQYF
.	TRBV11-2	.	TRBJ1-2	TGTGCCAGCAGCTTAGATCTGGTGGATGGCTACACCTTC	CASSLDLVDGYTF
TRBD1	TRBV28	.	TRBJ2-2	TGTGCCAGCAGCGAGAGAACAGGGGGCCGGACCGGGGAGCTGTTTTTT	CASSERTGGRTGELFF
TRBD2	TRBV7-2	.	TRBJ2-1	TGTGCCAGCGGGAGGGGACGAAGGAATGAGCAGTTCTTC	CASGRGRRNEQFF
TRBD1	TRBV28	.	TRBJ1-3	TGTGCCAGCAGTTTACTCACCGGGACAGGGGGCGTTGCGGCTGGAAACACCATATATTTT	CASSLLTGTGGVAAGNTIYF
.	TRBV6-1	once	TRBJ2-1	TGTGCCAGCAGTCCTAGGACCTTATCCTACAATGAGCAGTTCTTC	CASSPRTLSYNEQFF
.	TRBV18	.	TRBJ1-1	TGTGCCAGCTCGCCTGTAATGAACACTGAAGCTTTCTTT	CASSPVMNTEAFF
.	TRBV5-4	once	TRBJ1-2	TGTGCCAGCAGCTTGGACAACTATGGCTACACCTTC	CASSLDNYGYTF
TRBD2	TRBV28	once	TRBJ2-1	TGTGCCAGCAGTCCCACGGGACTAGCGGACAATGAGCAGTTCTTC	CASSPTGLADNEQFF
.	TRBV5-1	.	TRBJ2-7	TGCGCCAGCAGCCCGGTGGGAAGCTACGAGCAGTACTTC	CASSPVGSYEQYF
.	TRBV5-1	.	TRBJ2-7	TGCGCCAGCAGCTTGGGAAATAGCGTCTACGAGCAGTACTTC	CASSLGNSVYEQYF
TRBD2	TRBV9	.	TRBJ2-1	TGTGCCAGCAGCCAGACTAGCGGGGGGTGGAATGAGCAGTTCTTC	CASSQTSGGWNEQFF
.	TRBV25-1	.	TRBJ2-7	TGTGCCAGCATAGAGGGCTACGAGCAGTACTTC	CASIEGYEQYF
.	TRBV14	few	TRBJ1-1	TGTGCCAGCAGCCAAAGGGCAAGAACTGAAGCTTTCTTT	CASSQRARTEAFF
.	TRBV14	.	TRBJ1-1	TGTGCCAGCAGCCAAGAAACATCCGCACGAGCTTTCTTT	CASSQETSARAFF
TRBD1	TRBV11-3	few	TRBJ1-1	TGTGCCAGCAGCCGCACCGGGACAGGGCGGACTGAAGCTTTCTTT	CASSRTGTGRTEAFF
TRBD1	TRBV19	.	TRBJ1-5	TGTGCCAGTAGTATACACAGGGGATACAATCAGCCCCAGCATTTT	CASSIHRGYNQPQHF
.	TRBV2	.	TRBJ2-5	TGTGCCAGCAGTGTCCGGGGGTTCCAAGAGACCCAGTACTTC	CASSVRGFQETQYF
.	TRBV5-1	.	TRBJ2-1	TGCGCCAGCAGCTTGGGTCGGACCTACAATGAGCAGTTCTTC	CASSLGRTYNEQFF
TRBD1	TRBV27	.	TRBJ1-1	TGTGCCAGCAGCCCACTCCGGGACAGGGTCCGGGGTACTGAAGCTTTCTTT	CASSPLRDRVRGTEAFF
.	TRBV15	.	TRBJ2-3	TGTGCCACCAGCAGAGATCCGGTGGGAGCCGGTGCAGATACGCAGTATTTT	CATSRDPVGAGADTQYF
.	TRBV18	few	TRBJ2-7	TGTGCCAGCTCACCACTCGTCTCCTACGAGCAGTACTTC	CASSPLVSYEQYF
TRBD1	TRBV9	.	TRBJ2-5	TGTGCCAGCAGCGAATCAGGGGGCGGGGAGACCCAGTACTTC	CASSESGGGETQYF
.	TRBV6-5	.	TRBJ2-5	TGTGCCAGCAGAAGGGGAGGGGGCGGGGGGGAGACCCAGTACTTC	CASRRGGGGGETQYF
.	TRBV27	.	TRBJ2-3	TGTGCCAGCAGGAGAAAGCCGGCAGATACGCAGTATTTT	CASRRKPADTQYF
TRBD2	TRBV19	.	TRBJ2-5	TGTGCCAGTATTGGGGGAGGGCCATGGGAGACCCAGTACTTC	CASIGGGPWETQYF
.	TRBV5-4	.	TRBJ1-1	TGTGCCAGCAGCTTTTTTGAGAACACTGAAGCTTTCTTT	CASSFFENTEAFF
TRBD2	TRBV10-1	.	TRBJ2-7	TGCGCCAGCAGTGAGGATCTAGCGGGAGGCTACGAGCAGTACTTC	CASSEDLAGGYEQYF
.	TRBV30	.	TRBJ2-1	TGTGCCTGGAGTTTCTACAATGAGCAGTTCTTC	CAWSFYNEQFF
TRBD2	TRBV5-1	.	TRBJ2-2	TGCGCCAGCTGCCCGGGGCTAGCGGGAGGAAGAACCGGGGAGCTGTTTTTT	CASCPGLAGGRTGELFF
TRBD1	TRBV2	.	TRBJ2-7	TGTGCCAGCAGCCCCGACAGGGGCATCTTGATTTACGAGCAGTACTTC	CASSPDRGILIYEQYF
TRBD1	TRBV7-9	once	TRBJ1-2	TGTGCCAGCAGCGCAGGGGGCGGGGACTTCGTCTATGGCTACACCTTC	CASSAGGGDFVYGYTF
.	TRBV30	few	TRBJ2-2	TGTGCCTGGAGTGTACTTGGGTTGGGCAGTGCCGGGGAGCTGTTTTTT	CAWSVLGLGSAGELFF
.	TRBV10-3	.	TRBJ1-1	TGTGCCATCAGTGAGTCGGGGAATACTGAAGCTTTCTTT	CAISESGNTEAFF
.	TRBV27	.	TRBJ1-2	TGTGCCAGCAGTACCCGGGACAATAGCTATGGCTACACCTTC	CASSTRDNSYGYTF
TRBD1	TRBV6-6	once	TRBJ1-5	TGTGCCAGCCGACAGGGGGATCAGCCCCAGCATTTT	CASRQGDQPQHF
.	TRBV5-1	.	TRBJ2-4	TGCGCCAGCAGGTCCCGGACGGGGTCCTGGGACAAAAACATTCAGTACTTC	CASRSRTGSWDKNIQYF
TRBD1	TRBV4-1	.	TRBJ1-4	TGCGCCAGCAGCCAAGATTTTGGACAGGTGGATGAAAAACTGTTTTTT	CASSQDFGQVDEKLFF
TRBD2	TRBV18	.	TRBJ2-7	TGTGCCAGCTCACATCCAAGCGGGAGGTTCGAGCAGTACTTC	CASSHPSGRFEQYF
TRBD2	TRBV19	once	TRBJ2-7	TGTGCCAGTAGTATTAATCCAGGACTAGCGGGAGTTCTGTACTTC	CASSINPGLAGVLYF
.	TRBV9	.	TRBJ1-1	TGTGCCAGCAGCGTAGACGAGGGGACTGAAGCTTTCTTT	CASSVDEGTEAFF
TRBD1	TRBV7-3	.	TRBJ2-7	TGTGCCAGCAGCCGGGAACAGGGGGCGATCTACGAGCAGTACTTC	CASSREQGAIYEQYF
TRBD2	TRBV5-4	once	TRBJ2-5	TGTGCCAGCAGAGCGGGAGAGGCTAGGGAGACCCAGTACTTC	CASRAGEARETQYF
.	TRBV5-1	.	TRBJ1-1	TGCGCCAGCAGCGCCGAACCGGGTAAGAACACTGAAGCTTTCTTT	CASSAEPGKNTEAFF
.	TRBV9	.	TRBJ2-7	TGTGCCAGCAGCGTAGGAGTCAGCCGGACCCCCTACGAGCAGTACTTC	CASSVGVSRTPYEQYF
.	TRBV28	.	TRBJ2-6	TGTGCCAGCAGTTCCGACAGCTCTGGGGCCAACGTCCTGACTTTC	CASSSDSSGANVLTF